What follows describes a single TCR beta chain. What it binds is unknown. The source of the sample is a study of cytotoxic CD8 clonotypes in ibrutinib-treated CLL. Here immunoSEQ multiplex PCR was the method, and the copy in TCRdb shows in-frame clones only, minus some. The table shows 30,000 to 40,000 clones, with roughly two thirds occurring only once. Study-level findings and limits: Clonality rose at ibrutinib response and fell back toward baseline at progression. Contraction or stability on treatment was seen for public clonotypes, which were uncommon. For progressing versus sustained-remission patients, sampling times were not the same.

The sequence was obtained from a human donor with chronic lymphocytic leukemia. This material consisted of PBMCs, taken before ibrutinib treatment.

The CDR3: CASSLVGLSSGNTIYF. The CDR3 DNA reads TGCGCCAGCAGCTTGGTGGGGTTGAGCTCTGGAAACACCATATATTTT. The V and J genes are TRBV5-1 and TRBJ1-3; D not certain. V was shortened by 0 bases and J by 0 bases, with 10 bases between the two germline ends. Germline V gene data show CDR1 as SGHRS and CDR2 as YFSETQ. The length of the CDR3 is 16 residues. Full variable domain (remainder filled in from reference TRBV5-1 and TRBJ1-3): KAGVTQTPRYLIKTRGQQVTLSCSPISGHRSVSWYQQTPGQGLQFLFEYFSETQRNKGNFPGRFSGRQFSNSRSEMNVSTLELGDSALYLCASSLVGLSSGNTIYFGEGSWLTVV.